This entry lists 12 T cell receptor beta chains sequenced from one sample in a study of cytomegalovirus exposure and HLA in healthy donors. Primers: 60 Vbeta forward and 13 Jbeta reverse. Clones were read by immunoSEQ multiplex PCR, and TCRdb kept only the in-frame ones, dropping some. The sample lists 150,000 to 180,000 clones, 80% occurring once. The sample consisted of PBMCs. These receptors all come from a woman aged 40 to 50 in good health and CMV-seropositive.

The V gene is TRBV5-4, the J gene TRBJ2-7; 10 bases are shared with TRBD2. The CDR3 loop spans 18 amino acids. The germline gives CDR1 SGHNT, CDR2 YYREEE (reference sequence). Trimming at V came to 4 bases and at J to 0 bases, leaving 13 bases not matched to a gene. The CDR3 region has the DNA TGTGCCAGCAGCCCTGGGGTACTAGCGGGACCTGTCTCCTACGAGCAGTACTTC. This sequence encodes CASSPGVLAGPVSYEQYF.

The genes are TRBV19 and TRBJ1-2, with D hard to call. This CDR3 is built from 14 residues. V lost 0 bases and J 8 bases, leaving 13 bases between the germline ends. Germline CDR1 and CDR2: LNHDA and SQIVND (reference sequence). CDR3 amino acids: CASSIEVKGEGYTF. In DNA, the CDR3 is TGTGCCAGTAGTATAGAGGTGAAGGGAGAGGGCTACACCTTC.

As DNA, the CDR3 is TGTGCCAGCAGCAAGGGGCTAGCGGGGCGTTTGGGGGCAGATACGCAGTATTTT. Translated, it gives CASSKGLAGRLGADTQYF. The J gene is TRBJ2-3, the V gene TRBV13, with TRBD2 matching 9 bases. The CDR3 covers 18 residues. The V gene's germline CDR1 is PRHDT and CDR2 FYEKMQ (reference sequence). V shed 5 bases and J 4 bases; nucleotides not matched to a gene: 16.

This clone was found once. Other DNA variants within this sample encode the same CDR3. The chain carries TRBV5-1 and TRBJ2-7; 10 positions match TRBD2. V gave up 0 bases and J gave up 4 bases; unmatched junction bases: 4. The CDR3 spans 15 residues. Per the germline V gene, CDR1 is SGHRS and CDR2 is YFSETQ. The CDR3 region is CASSLASGSTYEQYF. CDR3 DNA sequence: TGCGCCAGCAGCTTGGCTAGCGGGAGTACTTACGAGCAGTACTTC. Based on the CDR3 plus reference TRBV5-1 and TRBJ2-7, the full variable domain is KAGVTQTPRYLIKTRGQQVTLSCSPISGHRSVSWYQQTPGQGLQFLFEYFSETQRNKGNFPGRFSGRQFSNSRSEMNVSTLELGDSALYLCASSLASGSTYEQYFGPGTRLTVT.

The chain links TRBV7-6 to TRBJ1-3, with D uncertain. Trimming cost V 2 bases and J 3 bases, with 2 bases left between them. Germline CDR1 reads SGHVS; CDR2 reads FNYEAQ. The CDR3 consists of 12 residues. For the CDR3, the DNA is TGTGCCAGCAGCTTACATGGAAACACCATATATTTT. This sequence encodes CASSLHGNTIYF.

A note on this clone: Other DNA sequences in this sample translate to the same CDR3. The rearrangement joins TRBV11-2 to TRBJ1-1; a possible D gene is TRBD1 (6 bases). Germline CDR1 reads SGHAT; CDR2 reads FQNNGV. V lost 5 bases and J 7 bases, leaving 17 bases between the germline ends. This CDR3 contains 14 residues. In nucleotides, the CDR3 is TGTGCCAGCAGCGTTCAACCACAGGGCCTTGAAGCTTTCTTT. It specifies CASSVQPQGLEAFF. The variable domain in full, with the rest retrieved from reference TRBV11-2 and TRBJ1-1, is EAGVAQSPRYKIIEKRQSVAFWCNPISGHATLYWYQQILGQGPKLLIQFQNNGVVDDSQLPKDRFSAERLKGVDSTLKIQPAKLEDSAVYLCASSVQPQGLEAFFGQGTRLTVV.

The chain carries TRBV7-7 and TRBJ2-2; 7 nucleotides agree with TRBD2. V lost 5 bases to trimming and J lost 5 bases; unmatched junction nucleotides: 5. Looked up from germline, CDR1 is SSHAT and CDR2 is FNYEAQ (reference sequence). CDR3 size: 14 residues. The CDR3 DNA is TGTGCCAGCAGCCGGGAGGAACTTACCGGGGAGCTGTTTTTT. Its protein is CASSREELTGELFF.

The rearrangement links TRBV7-3 to TRBJ2-7, with 11 bases lining up with TRBD1. Germline V gene data show CDR1 as SGHTA and CDR2 as FQGTGA. The CDR3 has 14 residues. The ends lost 6 bases at V and 6 bases at J; junction bases unmatched: 7. DNA of the CDR3: TGTGCCAGCAGTCGAGGGGGGACAGGGGGCGAGCAGTACTTC. The encoded protein is CASSRGGTGGEQYF.

This clone was detected only once. The V gene is TRBV15, the J gene TRBJ1-5, with a tentative D call TRBD1 (5 bases). V lost 3 bases, J lost 7 bases, and 19 bases lay in between. Germline V gene lookup returns CDR1 LNHNV and CDR2 YYDKDF (reference sequence). The CDR3 sequence is 16 residues long. CDR3 sequence (DNA): TGTGCCACCAGCAGGGATGGGGTCACAGGTTCCCAGCCCCAGCATTTT. Translating it yields CATSRDGVTGSQPQHF.

This clone was seen more than once but under ten times. This chain connects TRBV27 to TRBJ2-3, with 8 positions matching TRBD1. The germline CDR1 and CDR2 sequences are MNHEY and SMNVEV (reference sequence). Trimming at V came to 8 bases and at J to 4 bases, leaving 14 bases not matched to a gene. The CDR3 sequence is 16 residues long. The CDR3 region has the DNA TGTGCCAGCTCCCAGGGGGCCAGGGTAGTCGCAGATACGCAGTATTTT. It translates to CASSQGARVVADTQYF.

To note about this clone: A read error may produce the germline difference seen at one junction end. This chain links TRBV7-7 with TRBJ2-5, with 9 bases lining up with TRBD1. CDR1 is SSHAT, CDR2 FNYEAQ, per germline (reference sequence). The CDR3 is made up of 16 amino acids. The CDR3 DNA sequence: TGTGCTAGCAGCCTTAGACAGGGGGTCGGCCAAGAGACCCAGTACTTC. Translation: CASSLRQGVGQETQYF.

The chain links TRBV7-2 to TRBJ2-2; 10 bases agree with TRBD2. The CDR3 covers 16 residues. V shed 3 bases and J 5 bases; nucleotides not matched to a gene: 6. Per the germline V gene, CDR1 is SGHTA and CDR2 is FQGNSA. CDR3 coding DNA: TGTGCCAGCAGCTTTATAGCGGGAGGCCCGACCGGGGAGCTGTTTTTT. Its translation is CASSFIAGGPTGELFF.